The TCR beta chain under discussion was sequenced for a study of CD8+ T cells in alopecia areata (dated by TCRdb to the late 2010s). Background on the whole study: The treated patients took part in an open-label pilot trial in which moderate-to-severe alopecia areata was treated with oral tofacitinib at 5 to 10 mg twice daily. Patients received tofacitinib for 6 to 18 months and were then followed off drug for 6 months to check for delayed response and recurrence. To study T cell clonal expansion in alopecia areata, the researchers applied high-throughput TCRbeta sequencing to both the C3H/HeJ mouse model and human patients. Scalp tissue and sorted CD4+ and CD8+ peripheral blood T cells from patchy and totalis/universalis alopecia areata patients and from healthy controls were covered by human TCRbeta sequencing. Tofacitinib-treated patients had biopsies at baseline and at 4 and 24 weeks of treatment, with a later scalp biopsy in several patients. Scalp clonality was compared among normal scalp (n=4), patchy alopecia areata scalp (n=8), and alopecia totalis/universalis scalp (n=8). RNA was obtained with the PAXgene miRNA kit for fixed scalp, the miRNeasy kit for PBMCs, and the RNeasy kit for mouse skin. TCRbeta CDR3 regions were amplified by immunoSEQ multiplex PCR with 35 Vbeta forward and 13 Jbeta reverse primers.

Library construction relied on the immunoSEQ multiplex PCR assay. To provide template for TCR sequencing, every sample had RNA extracted and reverse transcribed into cDNA. First-strand cDNA was synthesized using SuperScript III with a 2:1 mix of oligo-dT and random hexamers. A synthetic immune receptor repertoire was used to assess amplification bias, and residual bias was removed computationally. In the authors' own workflow: After raw reads were preprocessed to remove errors, the CDR3 was defined following IMGT conventions as running from the conserved cysteine to phenylalanine. To get clonality, Shannon entropy was normalized by log2 of the number of productive unique TCRs and the result was subtracted from 1. CD4 or CD8 identity of scalp clones was inferred by cross-referencing scalp TCRbeta sequences with sorted blood CD4 and CD8 repertoires. Drawn from immuneACCESS, this table holds only the in-frame rearrangements with V and J called that TCRdb kept. Clones are partly lost; checked studies trace under half to an unresolved V gene and leave the rest unexplained. D and trimming come from the DNA, and the V and J calls and clone size come from that table. The sample profile shows over 150,000 clones; over 55% of them were found once. In total, the top ten clones hold about 1.7% of the sample.

To note about this clone: Its antigen remains undetermined. No per-base quality is available; no much larger clone lies one base away.

Sample time point, as interpreted from the label and publication: baseline before oral tofacitinib. Lesional scalp punch biopsies and peripheral blood were obtained from alopecia areata patients. After PBMCs were isolated by density centrifugation and stained for CD3, CD4 and CD8, a FACSAria was used to sort CD4+ and CD8+ T cells. General study outcomes and caveats: Lesional scalp, especially in alopecia totalis/universalis, showed higher clonality and more expanded CD8+ clones than normal scalp, suggesting antigenic drive. Compared with mice, TCR sequences shared between patients were less clear, possibly partly because of HLA diversity across the patient population. Resident alphabeta T cells in normal human skin are also sequenced, complicating scalp TCR repertoire analysis, unlike mouse skin dominated by gammadelta T cells.

The sequence was obtained from a human donor with alopecia areata. The sequenced sample was CD4+ T cells sorted from blood, obtained at week 0.

The DNA is TGTGCCTGGAGTGTAAGGGCTGATTCTAACTATGGCTACACCTTC. Protein translation: CAWSVRADSNYGYTF. Here the chain combines TRBV30 and TRBJ1-2; no confident D gene assignment can be made. The germline ends are 11 bases apart after V is trimmed by 0 bases and J by 0 bases. The germline V gene (reference sequence) specifies GTSNPN as CDR1 and SVGIG as CDR2. The CDR3 holds 15 amino acids from the cysteine to the phenylalanine. The entry retains the CDR3 DNA only, 45 bases that are in frame from base 1.